This TCR beta chain emerged from a study of Graves' ophthalmopathy and Graves' hyperthyroidism. This CDR3 comprises 16 residues. Germline V CDR1 and CDR2: KGHSH, LQKENI. J gave up 4 bases and V 2 bases, and 5 bases lay outside the gene matches. Researchers took RNA transcripts and amplified TCR beta CDR3 regions from them. Investigators did first-round RT-PCR with HTBI primers, then second-round multiplex PCR. Using its own MiXCR run on the multiplex PCR reads, TCRdb lists one record per CDR3 protein. There are around 170,000 distinct CDR3 sequences in the sample; roughly two fifths occur only once, and approximately 6.3% lies in the top ten.

This rearrangement joins TRBV18 to TRBJ2-6; the match to TRBD1 covers 7 bases. The specimen was peripheral blood. This TCR was sampled from a woman in her 40s with Graves' ophthalmopathy. The CDR3 sequence: CASSPIGQAGANVLTF. In DNA form, the CDR3 reads TGTGCCAGCTCACCAATAGGACAGGCCGGGGCCAACGTCCTGACTTTC.